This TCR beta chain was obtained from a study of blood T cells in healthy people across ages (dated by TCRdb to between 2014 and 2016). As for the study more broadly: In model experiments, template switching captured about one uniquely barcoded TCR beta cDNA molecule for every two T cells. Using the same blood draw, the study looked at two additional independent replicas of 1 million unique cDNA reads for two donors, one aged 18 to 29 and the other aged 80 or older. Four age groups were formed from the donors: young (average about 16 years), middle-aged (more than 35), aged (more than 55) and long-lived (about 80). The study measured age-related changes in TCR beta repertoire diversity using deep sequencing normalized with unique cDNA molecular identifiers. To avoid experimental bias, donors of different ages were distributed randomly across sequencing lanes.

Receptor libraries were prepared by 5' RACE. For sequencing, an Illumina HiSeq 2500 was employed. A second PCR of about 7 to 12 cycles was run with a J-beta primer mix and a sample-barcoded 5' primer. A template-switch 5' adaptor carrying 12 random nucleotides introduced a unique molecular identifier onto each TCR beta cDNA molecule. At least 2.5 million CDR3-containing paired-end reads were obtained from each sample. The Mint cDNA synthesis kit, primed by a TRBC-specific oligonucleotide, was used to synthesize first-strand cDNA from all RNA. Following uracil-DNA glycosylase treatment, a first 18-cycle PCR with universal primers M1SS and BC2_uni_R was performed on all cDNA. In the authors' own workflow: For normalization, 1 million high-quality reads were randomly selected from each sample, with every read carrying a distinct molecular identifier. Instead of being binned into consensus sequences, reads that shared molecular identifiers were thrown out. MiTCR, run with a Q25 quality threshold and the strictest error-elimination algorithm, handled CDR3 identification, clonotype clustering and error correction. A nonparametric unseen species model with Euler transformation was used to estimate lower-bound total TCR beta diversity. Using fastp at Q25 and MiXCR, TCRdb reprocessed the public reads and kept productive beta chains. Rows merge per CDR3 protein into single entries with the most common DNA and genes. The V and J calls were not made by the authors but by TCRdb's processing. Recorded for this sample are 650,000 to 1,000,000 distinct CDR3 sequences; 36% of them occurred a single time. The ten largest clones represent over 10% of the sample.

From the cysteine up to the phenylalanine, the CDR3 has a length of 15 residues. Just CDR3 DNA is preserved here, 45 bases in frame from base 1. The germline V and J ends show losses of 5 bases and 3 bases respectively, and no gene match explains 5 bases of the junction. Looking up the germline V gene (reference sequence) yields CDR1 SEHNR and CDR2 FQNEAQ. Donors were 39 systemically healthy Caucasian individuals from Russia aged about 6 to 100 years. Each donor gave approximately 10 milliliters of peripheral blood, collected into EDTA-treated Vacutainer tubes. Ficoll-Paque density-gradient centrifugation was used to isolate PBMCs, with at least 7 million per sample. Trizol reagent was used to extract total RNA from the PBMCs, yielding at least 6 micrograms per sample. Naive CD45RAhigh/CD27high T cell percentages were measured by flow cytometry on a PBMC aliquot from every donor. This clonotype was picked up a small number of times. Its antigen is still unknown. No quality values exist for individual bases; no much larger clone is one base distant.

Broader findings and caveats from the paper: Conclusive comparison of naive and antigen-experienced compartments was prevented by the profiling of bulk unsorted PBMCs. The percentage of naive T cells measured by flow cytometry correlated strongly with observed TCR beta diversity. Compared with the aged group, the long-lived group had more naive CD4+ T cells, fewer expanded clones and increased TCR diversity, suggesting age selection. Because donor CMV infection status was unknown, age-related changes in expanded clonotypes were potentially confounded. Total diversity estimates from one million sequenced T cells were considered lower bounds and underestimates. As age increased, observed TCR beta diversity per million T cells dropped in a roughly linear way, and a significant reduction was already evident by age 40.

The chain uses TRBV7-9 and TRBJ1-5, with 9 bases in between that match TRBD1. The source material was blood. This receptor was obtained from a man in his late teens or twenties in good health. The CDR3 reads CASSPGQGNNQPQHF. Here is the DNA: TGTGCCAGCAGCCCCGGACAGGGGAACAATCAGCCCCAGCATTTT.